The clone carrying this TCR beta chain was seen repeatedly, ten times or more. Antigen specificity is unknown. TCRdb independently ran MiXCR on the reads; one entry per CDR3 protein. The data show 76,000 or so distinct CDR3 sequences, about 3.8% seen once. This record comes from a study of T cell repertoires in cytomegalovirus infection. Whole-study context: In public TCR beta signatures, there were indications of both CMV infection and matching HLA type. Findings of the study overall: Adding up the frequency of public TCR beta families identified people who carried CMV plus the relevant HLA. There were HLA-C-restricted CMV-specific TCR beta clonotypes dominating the ex vivo response.

Looked up from germline, CDR1 is MDHEN and CDR2 is SYDVKM. V lost 3 bases and J 2 bases, leaving 10 bases between the germline ends. The CDR3 sequence is 15 residues long. Sequences were obtained from PBMCs. The receptor was derived from a human donor in good health (CMV status not recorded). Some clones in this sample may be carry-over from other donors' samples. The rearrangement joins TRBV28 to TRBJ1-4; possibly TRBD1 for D (6 bases). Written as DNA, the CDR3 is TGTGCCAGCAGTTTGGTAGGACAGACTAATGAAAAACTGTTTTTT. Protein sequence: CASSLVGQTNEKLFF.